This entry lists 27 T cell receptor beta chains sequenced from one sample in a study of cytomegalovirus exposure and HLA in healthy donors. The PCR had 60 Vbeta and 13 Jbeta primers. Only in-frame clones appear in the TCRdb table, and some are missing; sequencing was by immunoSEQ multiplex PCR. In the table there are roughly 99,000 clones, approximately 84% of which are singletons. Sequenced material: PBMCs. Every receptor here comes from a man aged 30 to 45 in good health and CMV-seronegative.

This rearrangement joins TRBV5-8 to TRBJ2-7; D is perhaps TRBD1 (5 bases). Germline CDR1 and CDR2: SGHTS and YDEGEE. Trimming shortened V by 7 bases and J by 2 bases, and 7 bases separated the two germline ends. CDR3 length: 11 amino acids. The CDR3 region is CASPRAYEQYF. DNA of the CDR3: TGTGCCAGCCCCAGGGCCTACGAGCAGTACTTC.

The gene calls are TRBV9 and TRBJ2-7; TRBD1 is a possible D gene (5 bases). This CDR3 comprises 15 residues. CDR1 is SGDLS and CDR2 is YYNGEE in the germline V gene. The V end lost 4 bases, the J end lost 6 bases, and 20 bases lay between the germline ends. The CDR3 region is CASSHDSARISEQYF. CDR3 nucleotides: TGTGCCAGCAGCCACGACAGCGCCCGTATCTCCGAGCAGTACTTC.

This sequence joins TRBV7-6 and TRBJ2-3, with 8 bases matching TRBD2. Germline loops: CDR1 SGHVS, CDR2 FNYEAQ. With 5 bases clipped from V and 5 bases from J, the junction kept 12 bases outside the gene matches. This CDR3 comprises 16 residues. CDR3 sequence: CASSLGGVAGLDTQYF. CDR3 DNA sequence: TGTGCCAGCAGCCTCGGCGGGGTAGCGGGGCTAGATACGCAGTATTTT.

The genes are TRBV13 and TRBJ2-7, with TRBD1 matching 7 bases. This CDR3 is built from 14 residues. The V segment lost 5 bases and the J segment 1 base; nucleotides outside the gene matches: 5. CDR1 and CDR2 (germline): PRHDT, FYEKMQ (reference sequence). DNA for the CDR3: TGTGCCAGCAGCCACAGGGGCTTATCCTACGAGCAGTACTTC. Protein product: CASSHRGLSYEQYF.

This clone appeared a single time. CDR3 residues: CASSPAANSYEQYF. The CDR3 DNA reads as TGTGCCAGCAGTCCAGCGGCAAACTCCTACGAGCAGTACTTC. V gene TRBV2 combines with J gene TRBJ2-7, with D perhaps matching TRBD2 (5 bases). The CDR3 runs to 14 residues. CDR1 and CDR2 (germline): SNHLY, FYNNEI. V was cut by 5 bases and J by 0 bases, with 11 bases left in between.

This rearrangement joins TRBV28 to TRBJ2-3, with D possibly TRBD1 on 6 matching bases. Deletions cut 6 bases from V and 5 bases from J, with 15 bases between. CDR1 MDHEN and CDR2 SYDVKM come from the germline V gene. The CDR3 runs 14 residues. The CDR3 sequence is CASSSQGWGDTQYF. Here the CDR3 DNA reads TGTGCCAGCAGCTCACAGGGATGGGGAGATACGCAGTATTTT.

Of note for this clone: Other DNA variants within this sample encode the same CDR3. The rearrangement uses TRBV11-1 and TRBJ2-3; D gene unclear. Trimming left V 3 bases short and J 6 bases short, with 4 bases between. CDR1 and CDR2 (germline): SGHAT, FQDESV (reference sequence). CDR3 length equals 11 residues. The CDR3 DNA reads TGTGCCAGCAGCTTCCAGGATACGCAGTATTTT. It specifies CASSFQDTQYF.

The V gene is TRBV27, the J gene TRBJ1-1; D is unresolved. The V end lost 8 bases, the J end lost 5 bases, and 15 bases lay between the germline ends. CDR1 MNHEY and CDR2 SMNVEV come from the germline V gene (reference sequence). The CDR3 consists of 13 residues. The CDR3 is CASGVVGRTEAFF. CDR3 DNA sequence: TGTGCCAGCGGCGTCGTCGGGAGGACTGAAGCTTTCTTT.

This clone was observed a few times. The chain couples TRBV29-1 to TRBJ1-2, with TRBD1 identical over 9 bases. The junction had 11 bases not matched to a gene; V was cut back by 7 bases and J by 8 bases. Looked up from germline, CDR1 is SQVTM and CDR2 is ANQGSEA. The CDR3 is 13 amino acids. CDR3 region: CSGGNRGREGYTF. The CDR3 region has the DNA TGCAGCGGGGGGAACAGGGGGCGTGAAGGCTACACCTTC.

The J gene is TRBJ2-6, the V gene TRBV2, with 10 positions matching TRBD1. V was pared by 6 bases and J by 4 bases, with 12 bases of the junction left unmatched. CDR3 length equals 18 residues. The V gene's germline CDR1 is SNHLY and CDR2 FYNNEI. CDR3 region: CASRSPGQGLFGANVLTF. In DNA form, the CDR3 reads TGTGCCAGCAGGAGTCCGGGACAGGGGTTGTTCGGGGCCAACGTCCTGACTTTC.

The chain is built from TRBV11-2 and TRBJ2-1; 7 nucleotides match TRBD2. V lost 3 bases and J lost 7; bases outside the gene matches: 6. The CDR3 runs to 14 residues. Germline V CDR1 and CDR2: SGHAT, FQNNGV. The CDR3 DNA follows: TGTGCCAGCAGCTTGGCCCGGGGAGGGAATGAGCAGTTCTTC. Translation: CASSLARGGNEQFF.

This chain links TRBV29-1 with TRBJ1-1; maybe TRBD1 (6 bases). CDR3 length equals 11 residues. Germline V gives CDR1 SQVTM, CDR2 ANQGSEA. Deletions cut 7 bases from V and 1 base from J, with 7 bases between. The CDR3 loop reads CSGGGNTEAFF. In DNA, the CDR3 is TGCAGCGGAGGGGGGAACACTGAAGCTTTCTTT.

This clone was observed once. The chain joins TRBV29-1 to TRBJ2-3; 13 positions agree with TRBD2. Germline V gene data show CDR1 as SQVTM and CDR2 as ANQGSEA. This CDR3 is 14 amino acids long. V shed 6 bases, J shed 5 bases, and the junction held 5 bases outside the gene matches. The CDR3 protein is CSVRTSGRGDTQYF. Here the CDR3 DNA reads TGCAGCGTCCGAACTAGCGGGAGGGGAGATACGCAGTATTTT.

This clone was recorded only once. The chain recombines TRBV7-3 with TRBJ2-7, with 7 bases identical to TRBD1. V was pared by 5 bases and J by 0 bases, with 7 bases of the junction left unmatched. Germline V gives CDR1 SGHTA, CDR2 FQGTGA. CDR3 size: 15 residues. The CDR3 reads CASSPRQGSSYEQYF. The CDR3 nucleotides read TGTGCCAGCAGCCCAAGACAGGGAAGCTCCTACGAGCAGTACTTC.

Comment on this clone: Other nucleotide sequences from this sample produce the same CDR3. The chain recombines TRBV28 with TRBJ2-7; D uncertain. Deletions cut 5 bases from V and 1 base from J, with 12 bases between. CDR3 length: 14 amino acids. Germline V gives CDR1 MDHEN, CDR2 SYDVKM. CDR3 in amino acids: CASSRDTPSYEQYF. The CDR3 coding sequence is TGTGCCAGCAGTAGAGACACGCCGTCCTACGAGCAGTACTTC.

This chain uses TRBV15 with TRBJ2-7; 10 bases are shared with TRBD2. The germline V gene has CDR1 LNHNV and CDR2 YYDKDF (reference sequence). V was pared by 4 bases and J by 6 bases, with 9 bases of the junction left unmatched. This CDR3 contains 15 residues. CDR3: CATSIPLAGVSEQYF. CDR3 bases: TGTGCCACCAGCATCCCCCTAGCGGGAGTCTCCGAGCAGTACTTC.

CDR3 bases: TGTGCCAGTAGTATGGGGGACAGGGTGTACGAGCAGTACTTC. Amino acids: CASSMGDRVYEQYF. The genes are TRBV19 and TRBJ2-7; 9 nucleotides align to TRBD1. The CDR3 runs 14 residues. The germline CDR1 and CDR2 sequences are LNHDA and SQIVND (reference sequence). Unmatched junction bases numbered 4, after V lost 3 bases and J lost 4 bases.

This chain joins TRBV27 and TRBJ2-7; 7 nucleotides agree with TRBD1. Germline loops: CDR1 MNHEY, CDR2 SMNVEV (reference sequence). This CDR3 spans 13 amino acids. The ends lost 4 bases at V and 4 bases at J; junction bases unmatched: 4. The CDR3 region is CASSYSTGYEQYF. In nucleotides, the CDR3 is TGTGCCAGCAGTTACTCGACAGGGTACGAGCAGTACTTC.

The rearrangement links TRBV28 to TRBJ2-7; possible D gene TRBD1, 5 bases. This CDR3 contains 13 residues. Germline V gene sequence: CDR1 MDHEN, CDR2 SYDVKM. Trimming removed 5 bases from V and 6 bases from J, with 14 bases in between. The chain's CDR3 is CASSPRVPGEQYF. The DNA of the CDR3 is TGTGCCAGCAGTCCCAGGGTTCCCGGCGAGCAGTACTTC.

This clone appeared a few times. The chain is built from TRBV5-1 and TRBJ2-7; D remains ambiguous. CDR3 length equals 13 residues. Germline-derived CDR1 and CDR2 are SGHRS and YFSETQ. Trimming removed 4 bases from V and 2 bases from J, with 10 bases in between. The DNA for the CDR3 is TGCGCCAGCAGCCGCACCCCAGCCTACGAGCAGTACTTC. It encodes CASSRTPAYEQYF.

This clone appeared once. This chain joins TRBV7-9 and TRBJ2-7, with 10 bases identical to TRBD1. Germline V lookup: CDR1 SEHNR, CDR2 FQNEAQ (reference sequence). J was trimmed by 3 bases and V by 4 bases; bases with no gene match: 3. The CDR3 runs to 14 residues. CDR3 sequence reads: CASSSGTGVYEQYF. The CDR3 coding sequence is TGTGCCAGCAGCTCCGGGACAGGGGTCTACGAGCAGTACTTC.

CDR3 residues: CASSQDGDTYGYTF. In DNA, the CDR3 is TGCGCCAGCAGCCAAGATGGGGACACCTATGGCTACACCTTC. The chain recombines TRBV4-1 with TRBJ1-2; TRBD1 might be the D (6 bases). Germline CDR1 and CDR2: MGHRA and YSYEKL. With 0 bases removed from V and 4 bases from J, the gap between germline ends came to 9 bases. This CDR3 is built from 14 residues.

The chain combines TRBV19 with TRBJ1-1; a possible D gene is TRBD1 (5 bases). The CDR3 contains 15 residues. Germline loops: CDR1 LNHDA, CDR2 SQIVND (reference sequence). The V end was cut by 5 bases, the J end by 1 base, with 14 bases between. The CDR3 here is CASSRQGGSNTEAFF. CDR3 sequence (DNA): TGTGCCAGTAGTCGCCAGGGTGGGTCGAACACTGAAGCTTTCTTT.

The rearrangement joins TRBV13 to TRBJ1-2; D remains unclear. The germline V and J ends were trimmed by 5 bases and 0 bases, with 13 bases remaining between them. This CDR3 spans 15 amino acids. Germline CDR1 reads PRHDT; CDR2 reads FYEKMQ (reference sequence). CDR3 amino acids: CASSLRHQSNYGYTF. CDR3 nucleotide sequence: TGTGCCAGCAGCCTAAGACACCAGTCTAACTATGGCTACACCTTC.

The chain carries TRBV30 and TRBJ2-1; D is possibly TRBD1 (6 bases). The V end lost 0 bases, the J end lost 3 bases, and 24 bases lay between the germline ends. Per the germline V gene, CDR1 is GTSNPN and CDR2 is SVGIG (reference sequence). The CDR3 length is 19 residues. DNA for the CDR3: TGTGCCTGGAGTGTACGAGGTACAGGGTATTCAGTCGGCTACAATGAGCAGTTCTTC. Translated: CAWSVRGTGYSVGYNEQFF.

The rearrangement uses TRBV6-5 and TRBJ2-5, with 8 bases that match TRBD2. The CDR3 runs 15 residues. Looked up from germline, CDR1 is MNHEY and CDR2 is SVGAGI. After removal of 6 bases from V and 6 bases from J, the junction contained 12 bases not matched to a gene. The CDR3 sequence is CASRPGGARLKTQYF. In DNA, the CDR3 is TGTGCCAGCAGACCCGGGGGGGCGCGCCTAAAGACCCAGTACTTC.

The gene calls are TRBV5-4 and TRBJ2-1, with TRBD2 matching over 9 bases. The germline gives CDR1 SGHNT, CDR2 YYREEE (reference sequence). The CDR3 is 15 residues long. V trimming: 1 base; J trimming: 2 bases; junction bases outside the gene matches: 1. The CDR3 DNA sequence: TGTGCCAGCAGCTTGAAGCGGGAGGCCTACAATGAGCAGTTCTTC. Encoded protein: CASSLKREAYNEQFF.